One TCR beta chain is described in this entry. The sample is drawn from a study of blood T cell repertoires in COVID-19. Study information: Sites in the United States, Italy and Spain provided acute and convalescent COVID-19 samples. Sample material is recorded as cDNA or gDNA derived from T cells, B-cell-depleted T cells, or PBMCs.

V lost 3 bases and J lost 3, with 17 bases in between. The germline V gene encodes CDR1 SGHDT and CDR2 YYEEEE. The CDR3 totals 16 residues. In the authors' methods: The assay estimated nucleated cells by amplifying reference gene primers. Assay used: immunoSEQ multiplex PCR; TCRdb lists only in-frame clones, some missing. V, J and clone size reflect that table, while D and trimming were determined from the DNA. Counted here are some 670,000 clones, approximately 90% occurring once; the ten biggest clones make up over 0.2%. This chain links TRBV5-6 with TRBJ2-3; D possibly corresponds to TRBD1 (5 bases). This clonotype was obtained from a woman between 18 and 29 years old with acute or convalescent COVID-19. Sequences were obtained from peripheral blood. CDR3 loop: CASSSPQRGKTDTQYF. In DNA form, the CDR3 reads TGTGCCAGCAGCTCCCCCCAAAGGGGCAAGACAGATACGCAGTATTTT.